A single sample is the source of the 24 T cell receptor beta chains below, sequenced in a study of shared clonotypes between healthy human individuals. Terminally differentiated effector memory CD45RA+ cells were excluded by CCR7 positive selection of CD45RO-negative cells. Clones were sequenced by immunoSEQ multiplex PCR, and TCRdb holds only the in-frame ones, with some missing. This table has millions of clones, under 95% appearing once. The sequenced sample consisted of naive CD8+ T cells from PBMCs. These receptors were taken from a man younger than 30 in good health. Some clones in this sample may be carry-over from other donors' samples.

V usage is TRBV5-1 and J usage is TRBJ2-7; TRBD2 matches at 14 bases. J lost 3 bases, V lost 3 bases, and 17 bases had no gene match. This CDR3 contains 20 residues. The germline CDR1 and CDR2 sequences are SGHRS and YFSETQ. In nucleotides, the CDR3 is TGCGCCAGCAGCTCCGGGACAGGGGGACTAGCGGGAGTTAGACGCTACGAGCAGTACTTC. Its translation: CASSSGTGGLAGVRRYEQYF.

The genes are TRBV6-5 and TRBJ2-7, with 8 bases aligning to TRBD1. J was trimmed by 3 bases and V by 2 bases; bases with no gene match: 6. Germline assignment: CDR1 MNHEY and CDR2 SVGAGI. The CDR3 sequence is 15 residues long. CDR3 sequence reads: CASSYGGTGNYEQYF. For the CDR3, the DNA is TGTGCCAGCAGTTACGGAGGGACAGGAAACTACGAGCAGTACTTC.

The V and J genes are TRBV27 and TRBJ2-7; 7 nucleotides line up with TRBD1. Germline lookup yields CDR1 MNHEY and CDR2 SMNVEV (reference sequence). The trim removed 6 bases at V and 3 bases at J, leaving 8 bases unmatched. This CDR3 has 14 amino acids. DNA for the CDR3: TGTGCCAGCAGCTGGACAGGAGTACTCTACGAGCAGTACTTC. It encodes CASSWTGVLYEQYF.

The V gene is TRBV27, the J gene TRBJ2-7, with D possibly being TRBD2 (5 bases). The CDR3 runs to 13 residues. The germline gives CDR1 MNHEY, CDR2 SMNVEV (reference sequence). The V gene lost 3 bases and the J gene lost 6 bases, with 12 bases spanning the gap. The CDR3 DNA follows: TGTGCCAGCAGTTTGTTCGAGGGTCCCGAGCAGTACTTC. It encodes CASSLFEGPEQYF.

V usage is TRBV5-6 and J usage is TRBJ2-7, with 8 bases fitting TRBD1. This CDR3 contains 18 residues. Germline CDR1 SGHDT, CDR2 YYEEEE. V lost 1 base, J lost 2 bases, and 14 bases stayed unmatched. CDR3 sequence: CASSLHDRGVGIAYEQYF. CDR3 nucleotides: TGTGCCAGCAGCTTGCATGACAGGGGAGTTGGGATCGCCTACGAGCAGTACTTC.

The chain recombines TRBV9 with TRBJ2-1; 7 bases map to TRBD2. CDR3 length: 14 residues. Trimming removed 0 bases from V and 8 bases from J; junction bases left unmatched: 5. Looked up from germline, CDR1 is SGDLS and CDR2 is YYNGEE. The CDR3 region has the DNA TGTGCCAGCAGCGTAGATCGGCTAGCGGATGAGCAGTTCTTC. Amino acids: CASSVDRLADEQFF.

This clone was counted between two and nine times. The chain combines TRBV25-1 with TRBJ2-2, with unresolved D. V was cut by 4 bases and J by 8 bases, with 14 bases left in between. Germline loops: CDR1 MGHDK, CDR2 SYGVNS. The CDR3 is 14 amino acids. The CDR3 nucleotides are TGTGCCAGCAGTGGACCTTCGGGTGGTGGGGAGCTGTTTTTT. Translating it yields CASSGPSGGGELFF.

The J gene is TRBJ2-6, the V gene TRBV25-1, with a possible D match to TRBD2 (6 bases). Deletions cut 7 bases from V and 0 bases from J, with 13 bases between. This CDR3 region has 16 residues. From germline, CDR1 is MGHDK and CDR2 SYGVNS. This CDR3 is CASTAGQGSGANVLTF. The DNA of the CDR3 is TGTGCCAGCACTGCGGGGCAGGGCTCTGGGGCCAACGTCCTGACTTTC. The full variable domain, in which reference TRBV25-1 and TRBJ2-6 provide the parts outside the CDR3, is EADIYQTPRYLVIGTGKKITLECSQTMGHDKMYWYQQDPGMELHLIHYSYGVNSTEKGDLSSESTVSRIRTEHFPLTLESARPSHTSQYLCASTAGQGSGANVLTFGAGSRLTVL.

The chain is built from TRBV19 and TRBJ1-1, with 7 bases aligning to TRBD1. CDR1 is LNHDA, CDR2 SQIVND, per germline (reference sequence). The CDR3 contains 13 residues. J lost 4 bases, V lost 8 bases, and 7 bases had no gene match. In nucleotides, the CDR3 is TGTGCCAGTGAGGTCAGGGGGGGCACTGAAGCTTTCTTT. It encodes CASEVRGGTEAFF.

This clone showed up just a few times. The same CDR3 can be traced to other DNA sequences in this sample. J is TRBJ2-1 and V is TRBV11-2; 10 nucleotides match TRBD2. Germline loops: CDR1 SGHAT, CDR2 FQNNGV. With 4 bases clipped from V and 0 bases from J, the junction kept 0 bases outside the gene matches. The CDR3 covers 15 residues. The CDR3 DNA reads TGTGCCAGCAGCTCTAGCGGGAGCTCCTACAATGAGCAGTTCTTC. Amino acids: CASSSSGSSYNEQFF.

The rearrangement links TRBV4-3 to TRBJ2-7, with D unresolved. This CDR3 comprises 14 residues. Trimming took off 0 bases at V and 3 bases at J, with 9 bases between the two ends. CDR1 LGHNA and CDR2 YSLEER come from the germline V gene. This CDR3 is CASSQDIHLYEQYF. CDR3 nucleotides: TGCGCCAGCAGCCAAGATATACACCTCTACGAGCAGTACTTC.

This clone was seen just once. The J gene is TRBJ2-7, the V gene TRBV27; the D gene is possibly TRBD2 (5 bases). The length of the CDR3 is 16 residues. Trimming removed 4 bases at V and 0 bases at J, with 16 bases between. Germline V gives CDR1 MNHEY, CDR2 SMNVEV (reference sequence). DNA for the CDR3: TGTGCCAGCAGTTATGGAGGCGCCCTGAGCTCCTACGAGCAGTACTTC. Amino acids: CASSYGGALSSYEQYF.

The CDR3 spells CASGQGRETQYF. CDR3 nucleotide sequence: TGTGCCAGCGGTCAAGGGAGGGAGACCCAGTACTTC. The J gene is TRBJ2-5, the V gene TRBV13, with D possibly TRBD2 on 6 matching bases. Trimming left V 8 bases short and J 5 bases short, with 12 bases between. Per the germline V gene, CDR1 is PRHDT and CDR2 is FYEKMQ (reference sequence). The CDR3 is 12 residues long. The whole variable domain, filled in from reference TRBV13 and TRBJ2-5, reads AAGVIQSPRHLIKEKRETATLKCYPIPRHDTVYWYQQGPGQDPQFLISFYEKMQSDKGSIPDRFSAQQFSDYHSELNMSSLELGDSALYFCASGQGRETQYFGPGTRLLVL.

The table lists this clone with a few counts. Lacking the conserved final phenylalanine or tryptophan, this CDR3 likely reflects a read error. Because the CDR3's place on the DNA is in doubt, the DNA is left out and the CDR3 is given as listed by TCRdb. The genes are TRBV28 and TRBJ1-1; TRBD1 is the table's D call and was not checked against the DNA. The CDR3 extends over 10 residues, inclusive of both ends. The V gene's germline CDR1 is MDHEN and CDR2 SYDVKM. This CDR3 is CASSPGRVQG.

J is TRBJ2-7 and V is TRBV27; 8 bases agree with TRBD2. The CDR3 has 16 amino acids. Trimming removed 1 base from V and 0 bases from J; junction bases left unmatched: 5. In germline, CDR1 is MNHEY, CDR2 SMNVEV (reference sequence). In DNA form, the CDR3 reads TGTGCCAGCAGTTTATTTGTAGCGGGGAGCTCCTACGAGCAGTACTTC. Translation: CASSLFVAGSSYEQYF.

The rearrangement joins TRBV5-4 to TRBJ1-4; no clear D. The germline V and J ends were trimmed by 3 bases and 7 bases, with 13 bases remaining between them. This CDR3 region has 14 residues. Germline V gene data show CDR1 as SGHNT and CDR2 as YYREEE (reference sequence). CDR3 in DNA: TGTGCCAGCAGCTCGGACCCGGAGGGTGAAAAACTGTTTTTT. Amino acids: CASSSDPEGEKLFF.

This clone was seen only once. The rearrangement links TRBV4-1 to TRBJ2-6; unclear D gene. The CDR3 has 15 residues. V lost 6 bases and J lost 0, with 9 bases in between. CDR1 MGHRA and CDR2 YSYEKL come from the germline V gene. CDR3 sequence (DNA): TGCGCCAGCAGTCAGGACCACTCTGGGGCCAACGTCCTGACTTTC. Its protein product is CASSQDHSGANVLTF.

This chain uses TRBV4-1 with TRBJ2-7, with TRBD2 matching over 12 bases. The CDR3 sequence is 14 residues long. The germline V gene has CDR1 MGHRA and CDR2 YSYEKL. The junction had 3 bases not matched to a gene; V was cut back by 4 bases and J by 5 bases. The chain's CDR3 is CASSRLAGADEQYF. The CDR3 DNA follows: TGCGCCAGCAGCCGACTAGCGGGAGCGGACGAGCAGTACTTC.

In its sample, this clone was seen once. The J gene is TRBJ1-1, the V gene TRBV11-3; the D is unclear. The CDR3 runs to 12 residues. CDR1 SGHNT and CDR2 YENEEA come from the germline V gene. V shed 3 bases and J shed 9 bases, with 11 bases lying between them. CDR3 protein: CASSFRGKQAFF. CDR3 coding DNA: TGTGCCAGCAGCTTTCGCGGAAAGCAAGCTTTCTTT.

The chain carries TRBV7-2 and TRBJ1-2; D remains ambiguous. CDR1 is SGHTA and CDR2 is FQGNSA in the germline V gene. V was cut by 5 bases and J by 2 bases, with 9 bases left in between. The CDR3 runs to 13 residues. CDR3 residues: CASSNLGNYGYTF. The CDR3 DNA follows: TGTGCCAGCAGCAACCTAGGGAACTATGGCTACACCTTC.

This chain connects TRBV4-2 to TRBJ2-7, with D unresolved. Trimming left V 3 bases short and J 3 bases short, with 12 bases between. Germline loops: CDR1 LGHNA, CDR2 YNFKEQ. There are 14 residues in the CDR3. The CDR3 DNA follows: TGTGCCAGCAGCCATAGAGACGGCCTCTACGAGCAGTACTTC. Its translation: CASSHRDGLYEQYF.

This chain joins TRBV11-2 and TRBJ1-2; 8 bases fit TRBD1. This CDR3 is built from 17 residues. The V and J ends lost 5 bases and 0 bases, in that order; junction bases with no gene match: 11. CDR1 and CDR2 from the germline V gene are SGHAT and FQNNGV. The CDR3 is CASSPYLDRAANYGYTF. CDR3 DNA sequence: TGTGCCAGCAGCCCGTACTTGGACAGGGCAGCTAACTATGGCTACACCTTC.

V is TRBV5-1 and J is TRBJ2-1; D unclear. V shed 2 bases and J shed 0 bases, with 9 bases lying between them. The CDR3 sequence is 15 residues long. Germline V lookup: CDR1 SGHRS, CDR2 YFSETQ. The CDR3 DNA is TGCGCCAGCAGCTTACCAGCTTTCTCCTACAATGAGCAGTTCTTC. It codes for CASSLPAFSYNEQFF. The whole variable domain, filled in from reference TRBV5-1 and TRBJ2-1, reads KAGVTQTPRYLIKTRGQQVTLSCSPISGHRSVSWYQQTPGQGLQFLFEYFSETQRNKGNFPGRFSGRQFSNSRSEMNVSTLELGDSALYLCASSLPAFSYNEQFFGPGTRLTVL.

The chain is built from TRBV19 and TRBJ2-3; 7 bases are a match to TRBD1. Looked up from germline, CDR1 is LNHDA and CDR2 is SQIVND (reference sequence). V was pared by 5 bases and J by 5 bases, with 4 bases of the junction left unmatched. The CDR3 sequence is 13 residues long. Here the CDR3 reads CASSGRDRDTQYF. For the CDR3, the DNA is TGTGCCAGTAGTGGCAGGGACAGAGATACGCAGTATTTT.